This T cell receptor (beta chain) comes out of a study of shared clonotypes between healthy human individuals (dated by TCRdb to the early 2020s). Some background on the complete study: Three men and two women, aged 18 to 49 years, made up the cohort. For each donor, CD4 naive and CD4 memory were each given three plates, CD8 naive was given two plates, and CD8 memory was given one plate. The study deeply sequenced blood TCR repertoires of five healthy adults to estimate repertoire size and the extent of clonotype sharing between individuals. Libraries were prepared and TCR repertoires were sequenced by different laboratories using diverse techniques, in order to increase sequencing depth and limit assay-specific biases. Per donor, leukapheresis produced somewhere between about 0.94 and 10 billion PBMCs.

Points the paper makes about the study in general: Based on pairwise subsampling, the degree of clonotype sharing among donors was expected to be affected by sequencing depth. Higher generation probabilities were observed for clonotypes shared by all four sorted-subset donors than for non-shared clonotypes. Approximately 5% of naive CD4, 3.5% of naive CD8, approximately 2.2% of memory CD4, and more than 0.35% of memory CD8 clonotypes were shared across several donors. Sampling was limited to blood, and TCR repertoires in tissue likely differ from TCR repertoires in blood. Incomplete sequencing was indicated by rarefaction of sorted-subset datasets, despite the large sequencing depth. The small number of donors limited the genetic and exposure-history diversity represented. Estimated clonotype richness was generally larger for naive than for memory subsets.

Using the deep immunoSEQ assay, multiplex PCR amplified TCR CDR3 regions from genomic DNA. Genomic DNA extracted from each cell subset was distributed evenly over all wells of several immunoSEQ 96-well plates, and each plate served as one replicate. For sorted subsets, each replicate PCR was loaded with about 0.2 ug genomic DNA, equivalent to about 33,000 T cell genomes. Purified libraries were measured with a Qubit 3.0 fluorometer, size-checked on a Bioanalyzer 2100, and measured again with the KAPA Library Quantification kit. Every immunoSEQ 96-well plate was sequenced on a separate single-read 150-cycle Illumina NextSeq 550 flow cell. In the paper's pipeline: The immunoSEQ output contained only junctional sequences without quality scores, so filtering could not match that applied to full-length reads. Sequences were annotated with PyIR, a Python wrapper for IgBLAST v1.9, using IMGT germline references to assign V/J genes and CDR3. Reads were filtered out if the reads had weak V/J assignments (E-value above 1e-6), no CDR3, stop codons, out-of-frame junctions, or ambiguous translated residues. V3J clonotypes were defined by identical inferred V gene, J gene, and CDR3 amino acid sequence. Percentage overlap between repertoires was computed as shared unique clonotypes divided by the size of the smaller repertoire. Repertoire richness was assessed with RTK rarefaction, the Chao1 estimator, and Recon v2.1 estimates of unobserved clonotypes. For all TCRbeta clonotypes obtained by the gDNA method from four donors, generation probabilities were computed with OLGA. Not all clones reach the TCRdb copy of this immuneACCESS table, which keeps in-frame sequences only. Checked studies attribute under half of the gap to unresolved V genes and leave the rest unexplained. From that table come the V and J calls and clone size; the DNA was used to work out D and trimming. For this sample there are about 2.1 million clones; about 92% appear just once. About 1.8% of the sample comes from the top ten.

The germline V gene (reference sequence) provides CDR1 PRHDT and CDR2 FYEKMQ. Its CDR3 holds 14 amino acids, cysteine through phenylalanine. Only CDR3 DNA remains: 42 bases, in frame from the first base. V was cut back by 5 bases and J by 1 base, leaving a gap of 12 bases between them. CD8 naive samples consisted of CD45RO-negative cells that were positively selected for CCR7, yielding a CD45RA+CCR7+ population without TemRA cells. Donors were healthy HIV-negative adults with no recently reported acute infections or vaccinations. Every donor was a Caucasian adult living in Nashville, Tennessee, USA. Blood was collected by leukapheresis, and PBMCs were isolated by Ficoll-Histopaque density gradient centrifugation and then cryopreserved in liquid nitrogen vapor phase. Purity and quantity of every magnetically sorted T cell population were checked by analytical flow cytometry. Genomic DNA was isolated from every sorted fraction and measured by UV absorbance on a Nanodrop 2000c.

Only one count was recorded for this clone. Its antigen is not yet known. Base qualities are not at hand, and no much larger clone is one base apart. The TCR comes from a man between 18 and 35 years old in good health. Some clones in this sample may be carry-over from other donors' samples. The chain is encoded by TRBV13 joined to TRBJ2-7; the D gene identity is not certain. Sequencing was carried out using naive CD8+ T cells from PBMCs. This specimen's cell subset or site label, per the study, means: CD45RA+CCR7+. The DNA sequence follows: TGTGCCAGCAGCCCCCCCTCAAAGTCCTACGAGCAGTACTTC. The encoded protein is CASSPPSKSYEQYF. Joined to the reference TRBV13 and TRBJ2-7 proteins, this CDR3 gives the full variable domain: AAGVIQSPRHLIKEKRETATLKCYPIPRHDTVYWYQQGPGQDPQFLISFYEKMQSDKGSIPDRFSAQQFSDYHSELNMSSLELGDSALYFCASSPPSKSYEQYFGPGTRLTVT.